This T cell receptor beta chain appears in the sequencing data of a study of post-analysis software for immune sequencing data. Libraries were made from TCR beta cDNA, and they carried unique molecular identifiers. One entry per CDR3 protein results from TCRdb running MiXCR on the PCR reads. Found here are roughly 800,000 distinct CDR3 sequences, just over 45% of them singletons; the top ten hold roughly 4.4%. This clonotype was sampled from a girl aged 5-17 years with multiple sclerosis. What was sequenced was blood.

The chain's CDR3 is CASSGQITSTDTQYF. CDR3 coding DNA: TGTGCCAGTAGTGGACAGATAACTAGCACAGATACGCAGTATTTT. This chain joins TRBV19 and TRBJ2-3, with D perhaps TRBD1 (6 bases). Germline CDR1 is LNHDA and CDR2 is SQIVND (reference sequence). CDR3 size: 15 residues. V was cut by 5 bases and J by 0 bases, with 12 bases left in between.